The source of this T cell receptor (beta chain) is a study of Graves' ophthalmopathy and Graves' hyperthyroidism. Whole-study findings and limits: Among thyroid clonotypes expanded above 0.001 frequency, most also appeared in blood.

Trimming removed 0 bases at V and 0 bases at J, with 12 bases between. The CDR3 has 16 amino acids. In germline, CDR1 is SGDLS, CDR2 YYNGEE. Aged 18 to 65, hyperthyroidism patients had new diagnoses of under 2 months' duration. Other autoimmune diseases, uncontrolled infections, pregnancy or lactation excluded patients from enrollment. The PBMCs were taken from around 9 ml of fresh peripheral blood. Amplification of TCR beta CDR3 regions used RNA transcripts. First-round RT-PCR used HTBI primers; second-round multiplex PCR followed. TCRdb ran MiXCR on the multiplex PCR reads and lists one entry per CDR3 protein. The sample includes about 400,000 distinct CDR3 sequences, roughly 14% of them seen just once. The table lists this clonotype with many counts. As yet, its antigen is unknown.

The chain carries TRBV9 and TRBJ1-1; TRBD1 might be the D (5 bases). This clonotype originated in a woman in her late teens or twenties with stable Graves' hyperthyroidism. The source material was peripheral blood. This CDR3 reads CASSVGAGSMNTEAFF. The CDR3 region has the DNA TGTGCCAGCAGCGTAGGGGCAGGGTCGATGAACACTGAAGCTTTCTTT.